The 28 T cell receptor beta chains below were found in one sample sequenced in a study of T cell responses to AZD1222 COVID-19 vaccine. Measured with immunoSEQ multiplex PCR; TCRdb has only the in-frame clones, and not every one. The sample contains 75,000 to 100,000 clones, more than 75% of which appear only once. The specimen comprised peripheral blood, sampled on day 0 of AZD1222 vaccination. The source of these receptors is an adult in good health.

The rearrangement joins TRBV9 to TRBJ1-1; TRBD1 might be the D (6 bases). The germline V gene has CDR1 SGDLS and CDR2 YYNGEE. This CDR3 spans 14 amino acids. With 3 bases removed from V and 3 bases from J, the gap between germline ends came to 12 bases. The CDR3 region has the DNA TGTGCCAGCAGCGAACAGGGAGGGCACACTGAAGCTTTCTTT. Amino acids: CASSEQGGHTEAFF.

V is TRBV6-5 and J is TRBJ1-2; 9 bases match TRBD1. Unmatched junction bases numbered 9, after V lost 2 bases and J lost 8 bases. CDR1 and CDR2 from the germline V gene are MNHEY and SVGAGI. This CDR3 has 15 residues. CDR3 sequence: CASSYPGQGLLGYTF. CDR3 coding DNA: TGTGCCAGCAGTTACCCGGGACAGGGACTCCTCGGCTACACCTTC.

DNA for the CDR3: TGTGCCAGCAGCCAACTTGACGGCCAGTACCAAGAGACCCAGTACTTC. Its translation: CASSQLDGQYQETQYF. The V gene is TRBV3-1 (or the pseudogene TRBV3-2), the J gene TRBJ2-5, with D unresolved. This CDR3 has 16 residues. V lost 2 bases, J lost 0 bases, and 13 bases lay in between. Germline assignment: CDR1 LGHDT and CDR2 YNNKEL (reference sequence).

The chain employs TRBV7-2 and TRBJ1-6, with no clear D. The CDR3 is made up of 14 amino acids. The V and J ends lost 3 bases and 10 bases respectively, with 13 bases between them. CDR1 is SGHTA and CDR2 is FQGNSA in the germline V gene. CDR3 loop: CASSFRPSGSPLHF. CDR3 DNA sequence: TGTGCCAGCAGCTTTAGGCCCAGTGGATCACCCCTCCACTTT.

The rearrangement joins TRBV5-1 to TRBJ2-2; 7 bases are a match to TRBD1. This CDR3 contains 15 residues. Per germline, CDR1 SGHRS and CDR2 YFSETQ. The ends lost 3 bases at V and 1 base at J; junction bases unmatched: 3. Here the CDR3 DNA reads TGCGCCAGCAGCTCGGGACAGATGAACACCGGGGAGCTGTTTTTT. Its translation is CASSSGQMNTGELFF.

V usage is TRBV7-2 and J usage is TRBJ1-6, with 9 bases matching TRBD1. CDR1 and CDR2 from the germline V gene are SGHTA and FQGNSA. The CDR3 contains 16 residues. Trimming cost V 3 bases and J 4 bases; bases outside gene matches: 4. This CDR3 reads CASSLTGQGYNSPLHF. In DNA, the CDR3 is TGTGCCAGCAGCTTGACGGGACAGGGTTATAATTCACCCCTCCACTTT.

The genes are TRBV30 and TRBJ1-5; 7 bases agree with TRBD1. CDR1 GTSNPN and CDR2 SVGIG come from the germline V gene (reference sequence). The CDR3 is 16 residues long. Unmatched junction bases numbered 6, after V lost 1 base and J lost 0 bases. For the CDR3, the DNA is TGTGCCTGGAGTGCAGGACAGGAAATTAGCAATCAGCCCCAGCATTTT. Its protein is CAWSAGQEISNQPQHF.

This clone came up once. The genes are TRBV5-1 and TRBJ2-3; D unclear. V gave up 3 bases and J gave up 2 bases, with 13 bases separating them. The CDR3 is 15 amino acids. Looked up from germline, CDR1 is SGHRS and CDR2 is YFSETQ. CDR3 sequence reads: CASSYFGPNTDTQYF. CDR3 in DNA: TGCGCCAGCAGCTACTTCGGGCCTAACACAGATACGCAGTATTTT.

This rearrangement joins TRBV7-3 to TRBJ2-5; D is unresolved. Germline CDR1 is SGHTA and CDR2 is FQGTGA. The V end lost 1 base, the J end lost 5 bases, and 8 bases lay between the germline ends. This CDR3 has 13 amino acids. The DNA of the CDR3 is TGTGCCAGCAGCTTAATAGAACGGGAGACCCAGTACTTC. It yields the protein CASSLIERETQYF.

The chain has TRBV19 and TRBJ1-4, with D uncertain. Germline loops: CDR1 LNHDA, CDR2 SQIVND (reference sequence). The V end was cut by 6 bases, the J end by 8 bases, with 13 bases between. CDR3 length: 13 residues. In DNA, the CDR3 is TGTGCCAGTAGCGACGGGAGGTGGGAAAAACTGTTTTTT. It translates to CASSDGRWEKLFF. Filled out from reference TRBV19 and TRBJ1-4, the complete variable domain reads DGGITQSPKYLFRKEGQNVTLSCEQNLNHDAMYWYRQDPGQGLRLIYYSQIVNDFQKGDIAEGYSVSREKKESFPLTVTSAQKNPTAFYLCASSDGRWEKLFFGSGTQLSVL.

The chain is built from TRBV5-6 and TRBJ2-5, with 9 bases lining up with TRBD2. Trimming at V came to 4 bases and at J to 0 bases, leaving 7 bases not matched to a gene. CDR3 length: 16 amino acids. Germline CDR1 reads SGHDT; CDR2 reads YYEEEE. The CDR3 protein is CASSANSGRYQETQYF. The CDR3 DNA reads as TGTGCCAGCAGCGCTAACAGCGGGAGGTACCAAGAGACCCAGTACTTC.

This chain joins TRBV18 and TRBJ2-7, with no clear D. This CDR3 is built from 13 residues. Germline CDR1 KGHSH, CDR2 LQKENI. Trimming shortened V by 4 bases and J by 3 bases, and 10 bases separated the two germline ends. The CDR3 here is CASSRGPDYEQYF. The CDR3 DNA follows: TGTGCCAGCTCACGTGGGCCCGACTACGAGCAGTACTTC.

This sequence joins TRBV21-1 and TRBJ2-5; the table's D call, TRBD2, was not checked against the DNA. TRBV21-1 is shown as a pseudogene. The CDR3 contains 17 residues. CDR3 in amino acids: CASIRGLAGGREETQYF. The CDR3 coding sequence is TGTGCCAGCATCAGGGGACTAGCGGGAGGGCGAGAGGAGACCCAGTACTTC.

CDR3 region: CASSLWTSGRSYEQYF. The CDR3 bases are TGTGCCAGCAGTTTATGGACTAGCGGGAGGTCTTACGAGCAGTACTTC. V gene TRBV28 combines with J gene TRBJ2-7; TRBD2 matches 13 bases. Germline V lookup: CDR1 MDHEN, CDR2 SYDVKM. Unmatched junction bases numbered 3, after V lost 0 bases and J lost 4 bases. The CDR3 runs to 16 residues. Full variable domain (outside the CDR3, taken from reference TRBV28 and TRBJ2-7): DVKVTQSSRYLVKRTGEKVFLECVQDMDHENMFWYRQDPGLGLRLIYFSYDVKMKEKGDIPEGYSVSREKKERFSLILESASTNQTSMYLCASSLWTSGRSYEQYFGPGTRLTVT.

The J gene is TRBJ2-7, the V gene TRBV5-1; 15 positions match TRBD2. The germline V gene encodes CDR1 SGHRS and CDR2 YFSETQ. This CDR3 contains 15 residues. The V gene end was trimmed by 4 bases and the J gene end by 7 bases; junction bases not matched to a gene: 6. The CDR3 region is CASSTGLAGGHEQYF. The CDR3 DNA reads TGCGCCAGCAGCACCGGACTAGCGGGAGGGCATGAGCAGTACTTC.

The chain combines TRBV29-1 with TRBJ2-7; TRBD1 matches 10 bases. The ends lost 4 bases at V and 7 bases at J; junction bases unmatched: 10. The CDR3 sequence is 14 residues long. The germline V gene has CDR1 SQVTM and CDR2 ANQGSEA. The CDR3 coding sequence is TGCAGCGTTGGGACAGGGGGGATAGGAGGAGAGCAGTACTTC. It translates to CSVGTGGIGGEQYF.

The chain joins TRBV5-5 to TRBJ2-3; 8 bases agree with TRBD2. Germline V CDR1 and CDR2: SGHKS, YYEKEE (reference sequence). The ends lost 2 bases at V and 2 bases at J; junction bases unmatched: 7. CDR3 length: 16 residues. The CDR3 loop is CASSFQDSGNTDTQYF. The DNA for the CDR3 is TGTGCCAGCAGCTTCCAGGATAGCGGGAACACAGATACGCAGTATTTT.

The chain couples TRBV18 to TRBJ1-1; D remains unclear. Trimming removed 8 bases from V and 2 bases from J, with 18 bases in between. CDR3 size: 15 residues. In germline, CDR1 is KGHSH, CDR2 LQKENI. The CDR3 DNA is TGTGCCAGCCCTCCGGTGACGGGATTCAACACTGAAGCTTTCTTT. Protein sequence: CASPPVTGFNTEAFF.

The genes are TRBV11-2 and TRBJ1-1; TRBD1 matches 10 bases. CDR1 and CDR2 (germline): SGHAT, FQNNGV. The CDR3 has 13 residues. Trimming cost V 6 bases and J 7 bases; bases outside gene matches: 5. This CDR3 reads CASRTTGGIEAFF. CDR3 in DNA: TGTGCCAGCAGAACGACAGGGGGCATTGAAGCTTTCTTT.

This chain joins TRBV7-9 and TRBJ2-2, with D tentatively TRBD2 (5 bases). Germline V lookup: CDR1 SEHNR, CDR2 FQNEAQ (reference sequence). CDR3 size: 15 residues. Trimming pared 3 bases from V and 0 bases from J, leaving 8 bases between. The CDR3 region is CASSFGITNTGELFF. In DNA form, the CDR3 reads TGTGCCAGCAGCTTCGGGATCACGAACACCGGGGAGCTGTTTTTT.

This chain uses TRBV9 with TRBJ1-3; D unresolved. Trimming took 6 bases from V and 4 from J, leaving 5 bases between them. The germline V gene encodes CDR1 SGDLS and CDR2 YYNGEE. The CDR3 runs 11 residues. The CDR3 spells CASKRGNTIYF. Here the CDR3 DNA reads TGTGCCAGCAAACGGGGAAACACCATATATTTT.

The chain has TRBV30 and TRBJ1-2; D is possibly TRBD1 (5 bases). Germline V gene sequence: CDR1 GTSNPN, CDR2 SVGIG (reference sequence). The CDR3 length is 13 residues. V was cut by 4 bases and J by 4 bases, with 13 bases left in between. Written as DNA, the CDR3 is TGTGCCTGGAATCGGGGCGCCGGCTATGGCTACACCTTC. Translation gives CAWNRGAGYGYTF.

This chain connects TRBV28 to TRBJ2-7; maybe TRBD2 (5 bases). Germline CDR1 reads MDHEN; CDR2 reads SYDVKM. The CDR3 runs 15 residues. The V and J ends lost 8 bases and 2 bases respectively, with 19 bases between them. CDR3 in amino acids: CASSPRLADAYEQYF. As DNA, the CDR3 is TGTGCCAGCTCCCCTCGGCTAGCTGACGCCTACGAGCAGTACTTC.

The chain is built from TRBV3-1 (or the pseudogene TRBV3-2) and TRBJ2-7, with D tentatively TRBD2 (5 bases). In germline, CDR1 is LGHDT, CDR2 YNNKEL (reference sequence). V lost 4 bases, J lost 4 bases, and 14 bases lay in between. CDR3 size: 14 residues. CDR3 sequence reads: CASSPGFGWYEQYF. In DNA, the CDR3 is TGTGCCAGCAGCCCGGGATTTGGGTGGTACGAGCAGTACTTC.

V is TRBV6-5 and J is TRBJ2-3; D unresolved. The CDR3 length is 16 residues. The V gene lost 0 bases and the J gene lost 1 base, with 11 bases spanning the gap. Germline V gives CDR1 MNHEY, CDR2 SVGAGI. The CDR3 DNA sequence: TGTGCCAGCAGTTACTCGACTTTGCACCGCACAGATACGCAGTATTTT. Translation gives CASSYSTLHRTDTQYF.

V and J are TRBV27 and TRBJ2-1, with D possibly matching TRBD2 (5 bases). From germline, CDR1 is MNHEY and CDR2 SMNVEV (reference sequence). The CDR3 is made up of 14 amino acids. V was cut by 8 bases and J by 8 bases, with 19 bases left in between. The CDR3 sequence: CASRFLAPSDEQFF. The CDR3 nucleotides read TGTGCCAGCCGATTCCTAGCACCAAGTGATGAGCAGTTCTTC.

This chain links TRBV4-1 with TRBJ2-7, with a weak D call TRBD2 (5 bases). The V and J ends lost 5 bases and 6 bases respectively, with 8 bases between them. This CDR3 has 11 amino acids. The germline gives CDR1 MGHRA, CDR2 YSYEKL. DNA of the CDR3: TGCGCCAGCAGCGTGGGAGTCGAGCAGTACTTC. Protein sequence: CASSVGVEQYF.

This chain links TRBV7-8 with TRBJ1-1; D is unclear. CDR3 size: 15 residues. Trimming removed 5 bases at V and 5 bases at J, with 18 bases between. Germline CDR1 reads SGHVS; CDR2 reads FQNEAQ. CDR3: CASSVGNGFRTEAFF. The CDR3 DNA follows: TGTGCCAGCAGCGTAGGGAACGGTTTTCGGACTGAAGCTTTCTTT.